This TCR beta chain was retrieved from a study of memory CD4+ T cells and cytomegalovirus serostatus (dated by TCRdb to the late 2010s). About the study as a whole: A total of some 33 healthy Belgian adults, of whom 9 were CMV seropositive and 24 were CMV seronegative, were included in the cohort. To replicate a published TCR-based CMV serostatus classifier, the study sequenced CD4+ memory TCRbeta repertoires from a Belgian cohort whose cytomegalovirus serostatus was known.

Genomic DNA was extracted from sorted cells with the Quick-DNA Microprep Kit. Amplification of TCRbeta DNA was done with the immunoSEQ hsTCRbeta kit, following the protocol from the manufacturer. TCRbeta libraries were sequenced on an Illumina MiSeq instrument. Per the source publication's procedure: Following removal of out-of-frame sequences, 2 million to 2.5 million distinct TCRbeta sequences were retained, with an average of about 63,000 per individual. Each individual was scored by the count of over 150 previously reported CMV-associated TCRbeta sequences and the total productive distinct TCRbeta count. A beta-binomial model was reimplemented in Python, and scikit-learn random forests with default parameters were trained on US cohort data. On the Belgian cohort, classifier performance was reported as the median AUC, along with percentile confidence intervals, across 10,000 bootstrap iterations. TCRdb stores this immuneACCESS table with in-frame sequences only. Part of the clones is absent; in the studies checked, under half of the shortfall reflects unresolved V genes, and no reason is known for the rest. V and J calls and clone size follow that table, whereas D and trimming were derived from the DNA. In this sample the table shows just under 65,000 clones, 60% to 80% of which occur a single time. Around 0.81% of the sample belongs to the ten largest clones.

Single viable CD3+CD4+CD8-CD45RO+ cells were sorted as memory CD4+ T cells on a FACSAria II. CMV serostatus was assessed using a Roche Elecsys assay, by which serum IgG against CMV pp150, pp28, p38 and p52 was detected. After thawing, total CD4+ T cells were enriched by positive selection with CD4 magnetic microbeads. The samples came from a different study that was designed specifically to examine the CD4+ T cell memory repertoire. Following standard operating procedures, peripheral blood mononuclear cells were isolated and cryopreserved, while serum was kept at -80 degrees C. CD3-PerCP (BW264/56), CD4-APC (RPA-T4), CD45RO-PE (UCHT1) and CD8-Pacific Orange (3B5) antibodies were used for staining, and non-viable cells were excluded with Sytox blue. V is pared back by 7 bases and J by 5 bases, with 17 bases lying between the germline termini. CDR1 MNHEY and CDR2 SMNVEV were looked up in the germline V gene (reference sequence). Taken from cysteine to phenylalanine, the CDR3 has 15 residues. The DNA shown is the 45-base CDR3, in frame from base 1.

On this clone itself: No cognate antigen has been identified for it. Base qualities are missing; no much larger clone stands one base away.

Broader findings and caveats from the paper: The original-framework classifier achieved a median bootstrapped AUC of approximately 0.95 with a 95% CI of 0.76-1.00 on the Belgian cohort. For CMV serostatus prediction, a median bootstrapped AUC of 0.95 was reached with the original framework, and a median bootstrapped AUC of approximately 0.92 was reached with a US-trained random forest. Only CD4+CD45RO+ memory cells were sequenced, in contrast to the original study, in which naive and memory CD4+ and CD8+ populations were covered. The results were read as suggesting that the CMV-associated TCR signature is, for the most part, present in the CD4+ memory repertoire. Of under 200 previously reported CMV-associated TCRbeta sequences, 60 to 85 appeared in the CD4+ memory repertoires, each in one to five individuals.

Recombination joined TRBV27 with TRBJ2-2; TRBD1 is a possible D gene, resting on 5 matching bases. The sequenced material came from memory CD4+ T cells from blood. The clonotype was recovered from an adult in good health and CMV-seronegative. The CDR3 amino acid sequence is: CASKWAGMNTGELFF. The DNA sequence is TGTGCCAGCAAGTGGGCAGGGATGAATACCGGGGAGCTGTTTTTT.